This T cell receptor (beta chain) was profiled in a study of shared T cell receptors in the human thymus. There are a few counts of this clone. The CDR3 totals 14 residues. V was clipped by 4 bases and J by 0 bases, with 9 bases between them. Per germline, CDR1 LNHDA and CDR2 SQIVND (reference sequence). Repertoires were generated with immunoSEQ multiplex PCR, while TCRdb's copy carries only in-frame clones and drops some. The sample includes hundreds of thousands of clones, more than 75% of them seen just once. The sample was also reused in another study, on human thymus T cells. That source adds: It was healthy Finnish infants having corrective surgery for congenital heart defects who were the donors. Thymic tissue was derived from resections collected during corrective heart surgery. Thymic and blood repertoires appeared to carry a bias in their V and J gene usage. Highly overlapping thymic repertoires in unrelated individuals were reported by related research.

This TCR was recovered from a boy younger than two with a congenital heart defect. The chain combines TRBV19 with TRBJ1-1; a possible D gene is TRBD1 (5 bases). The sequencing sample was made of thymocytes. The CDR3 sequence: CASSNKDMNTEAFF. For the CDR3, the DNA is TGTGCCAGTAGTAATAAGGACATGAACACTGAAGCTTTCTTT.